This TCR beta chain was retrieved from a study of cytomegalovirus exposure and HLA in healthy donors. Study-level findings and limits: The authors listed some 160 TCR beta chains as cytomegalovirus-associated.

Only in-frame clones appear in the TCRdb table, and some are missing; sequencing was by immunoSEQ multiplex PCR. This sample has some 75,000 clones, with around 96% found just once. CDR3 length: 20 amino acids. V lost 6 bases to trimming and J lost 1 base; unmatched junction nucleotides: 19. Germline V lookup: CDR1 SNHLY, CDR2 FYNNEI. In the case of this clone: Its antigen is undetermined.

Sequencing was carried out using PBMCs. The chain recombines TRBV2 with TRBJ2-3, with TRBD1 matching 10 bases. This clonotype originated in a woman under 30 in good health and CMV-seronegative. CDR3 region: CASSDPGTGEPGAGTDTQYF. The DNA of the CDR3 is TGTGCCAGCAGCGATCCCGGGACAGGGGAGCCGGGAGCCGGCACAGATACGCAGTATTTT.